This entry lists 11 T cell receptor beta chains sequenced from one sample in a study of cytomegalovirus exposure and HLA in healthy donors. The PCR used 60 Vbeta and 13 Jbeta primers. Clones were sequenced by immunoSEQ multiplex PCR, and TCRdb holds only the in-frame ones, with some missing. The sample records under 80,000 clones, approximately 75% being singletons. Sequenced: PBMCs. These receptors originate from a woman in her thirties in good health and CMV-seronegative.

This chain links TRBV19 with TRBJ2-1; 12 bases map to TRBD2. With V trimmed by 4 bases and J by 7 bases, 5 bases remained unmatched. The CDR3 sequence is 15 residues long. Per germline, CDR1 LNHDA and CDR2 SQIVND (reference sequence). This CDR3 reads CASSNLAGGLNEQFF. Here the CDR3 DNA reads TGTGCCAGTAGTAACCTAGCGGGAGGGCTGAATGAGCAGTTCTTC.

The chain is built from TRBV18 and TRBJ2-1; D might be TRBD2 (6 bases). The CDR3 contains 14 residues. V was shortened by 0 bases and J by 6 bases, with 9 bases between the two germline ends. Germline values: CDR1 KGHSH, CDR2 LQKENI. In nucleotides, the CDR3 is TGTGCCAGCTCACCACCAGGGAGGCCCAATGAGCAGTTCTTC. Residues: CASSPPGRPNEQFF.

The chain links TRBV6-5 to TRBJ2-7, with unresolved D. The CDR3 has 13 residues. The V end was cut by 5 bases, the J end by 6 bases, with 14 bases between. Germline CDR1 and CDR2: MNHEY and SVGAGI. For the CDR3, the DNA is TGTGCCAGCAGTGACACCGTCTTATCCGAGCAGTACGTC. As protein: CASSDTVLSEQYV.

This clone appeared a few times. CDR3: CASSEQGNQPQHF. The CDR3 DNA follows: TGTGCCAGCAGTGAACAGGGCAATCAGCCCCAGCATTTT. The chain uses TRBV6-1 and TRBJ1-5; D is unclear. CDR1 and CDR2 (germline): MNHNS, SASEGT. Deletions cut 2 bases from V and 2 bases from J, with 4 bases between. This CDR3 is 13 amino acids long.

This clone appeared once. The junction does not match germline at one end; this may be a read error. The rearrangement joins TRBV7-9 to TRBJ1-2; 10 nucleotides align to TRBD1. CDR1 is SEHNR, CDR2 FQNEAQ, per germline (reference sequence). There are 17 residues in the CDR3. CDR3 in DNA: TGTTCCAGCAGCCTCGGGACAGGGGACACTCCCCCCTATGGCTACACCTTC. It is translated as CSSSLGTGDTPPYGYTF.

This rearrangement joins TRBV6-6 to TRBJ1-1; D gene ambiguous. Looked up from germline, CDR1 is MNHNY and CDR2 is SVGAGI (reference sequence). The ends were cut back, 9 bases at V and 7 bases at J, with 21 bases in the middle. The CDR3 loop spans 14 amino acids. CDR3 region: CARKATERNREAFF. The CDR3 DNA sequence: TGTGCCAGGAAGGCGACGGAGAGAAACCGTGAAGCTTTCTTT.

This chain links TRBV5-4 with TRBJ2-2, with a weak D call TRBD2 (6 bases). Trimming removed 0 bases at V and 6 bases at J, with 12 bases between. The germline V gene encodes CDR1 SGHNT and CDR2 YYREEE (reference sequence). This CDR3 spans 15 amino acids. The CDR3 sequence: CASSLERGGAGELFF. CDR3 bases: TGTGCCAGCAGCTTGGAAAGGGGAGGCGCCGGGGAGCTGTTTTTT.

This clone has just a few counts. The J gene is TRBJ1-4, the V gene TRBV10-3; weak D call: TRBD1 (5 bases). Germline assignment: CDR1 ENHRY and CDR2 SYGVKD. V was clipped by 3 bases and J by 3 bases, with 8 bases between them. The CDR3 runs to 14 residues. CDR3 sequence (DNA): TGTGCCATCAGTGAACGGGGGTCTAATGAAAAACTGTTTTTT. Amino acid sequence: CAISERGSNEKLFF.

This clone has more than one count but fewer than ten. The rearrangement uses TRBV9 and TRBJ2-1; TRBD2 matches 11 bases. V lost 4 bases, J lost 5 bases, and 8 bases stayed unmatched. The CDR3 consists of 16 residues. Germline assignment: CDR1 SGDLS and CDR2 YYNGEE. CDR3 nucleotides: TGTGCCAGCAGCACCCCACTAGCGGGAGTCGACAATGAGCAGTTCTTC. Translated: CASSTPLAGVDNEQFF.

The J gene is TRBJ2-5, the V gene TRBV5-1, with D tentatively TRBD1 (5 bases). V shed 4 bases and J shed 0 bases, with 10 bases lying between them. From germline, CDR1 is SGHRS and CDR2 YFSETQ. The CDR3 is made up of 14 amino acids. CDR3 in DNA: TGCGCCAGCAGCGTTGACAGAAACCAAGAGACCCAGTACTTC. Protein sequence: CASSVDRNQETQYF.

The chain uses TRBV18 and TRBJ2-3; possible D gene TRBD2, 6 bases. This CDR3 has 16 amino acids. The germline CDR1 and CDR2 sequences are KGHSH and LQKENI. Trimming removed 0 bases at V and 2 bases at J, with 12 bases between. The CDR3 coding sequence is TGTGCCAGCTCACCACCGGCGGGGAGCTACACAGATACGCAGTATTTT. This gives the protein CASSPPAGSYTDTQYF.